Listed here are 26 T cell receptor beta chains from one sample, sequenced in a study of blood T cells in healthy people across ages. The authors ran a second PCR of about 6 to 12 cycles using a sample-barcoded 5' primer and a J-beta primer mix. TCRdb processed the 5' RACE reads anew with MiXCR; each CDR3 protein has one entry. The sample has roughly 1,500,000 distinct CDR3 sequences; about 35% are singletons. Sequencing input: blood. The receptor source for this set is a woman aged 25-40 years in good health.

In its sample, this clonotype was seen a few times. The chain has TRBV5-1 and TRBJ2-1; 11 bases map to TRBD2. This CDR3 comprises 15 residues. V trimming: 2 bases; J trimming: 6 bases; junction bases outside the gene matches: 4. The V gene's germline CDR1 is SGHRS and CDR2 YFSETQ. Written as DNA, the CDR3 is TGCGCCAGCAGCTTACCCGGGACTAGCGGCAATGAGCAGTTCTTC. It translates to CASSLPGTSGNEQFF.

There are a few counts of this clonotype. The rearrangement links TRBV29-1 to TRBJ1-2, with 7 bases aligning to TRBD1. The germline gives CDR1 SQVTM, CDR2 ANQGSEA. With 7 bases clipped from V and 4 bases from J, the junction kept 6 bases outside the gene matches. The CDR3 sequence is 12 residues long. The CDR3 DNA is TGCAGCGCCAGGGGGATGAGCTATGGCTACACCTTC. This encodes CSARGMSYGYTF.

This clonotype was observed a handful of times. For the CDR3, the DNA is TGCGCCAGCAGCCCTGACTCGACCCTACCCTACGAGCAGTACTTC. This sequence encodes CASSPDSTLPYEQYF. The chain employs TRBV5-1 and TRBJ2-7; no clear D gene. Germline V gene lookup returns CDR1 SGHRS and CDR2 YFSETQ. Trimming shortened V by 4 bases and J by 2 bases, and 16 bases separated the two germline ends. The CDR3 sequence is 15 residues long.

This clonotype has just a few counts. CDR3 protein: CASSPTRTGLNSPLHF. The CDR3 DNA is TGCGCCAGCAGCCCAACCCGGACAGGTCTTAATTCACCCCTCCACTTT. The V call is TRBV5-1, the J call TRBJ1-6; 7 bases fit TRBD1. V gave up 4 bases and J gave up 6 bases; unmatched junction bases: 10. The CDR3 runs 16 residues. CDR1 and CDR2 (germline): SGHRS, YFSETQ.

The chain links TRBV6-1 to TRBJ1-2; no clear D gene. CDR1 and CDR2 (germline): MNHNS, SASEGT. V was pared by 6 bases and J by 4 bases, with 12 bases between. The CDR3 has 13 residues. CDR3 sequence reads: CASRLIEVYGYTF. Here the CDR3 DNA reads TGTGCCAGCAGGCTTATAGAGGTCTATGGCTACACCTTC.

The chain links TRBV6-1 to TRBJ1-5; D remains unclear. With 6 bases removed from V and 1 base from J, the gap between germline ends came to 10 bases. Germline assignment: CDR1 MNHNS and CDR2 SASEGT. The CDR3 length is 14 residues. CDR3 amino acids: CASRDAGSNQPQHF. The CDR3 DNA is TGTGCCAGCAGGGACGCCGGAAGCAATCAGCCCCAGCATTTT.

This chain uses TRBV3-1 with TRBJ2-1, with 9 bases fitting TRBD2. The CDR3 totals 14 residues. V was pared by 4 bases and J by 6 bases, with 4 bases of the junction left unmatched. From germline, CDR1 is LGHDT and CDR2 YNNKEL (reference sequence). The CDR3 loop is CASSRGLASNEQFF. CDR3 in DNA: TGTGCCAGCAGCCGTGGACTAGCGAGCAATGAGCAGTTCTTC.

This clonotype was detected many times. The genes are TRBV4-1 and TRBJ2-3, with a possible D match to TRBD1 (5 bases). Germline CDR1 is MGHRA and CDR2 is YSYEKL. Trimming pared 5 bases from V and 4 bases from J, leaving 16 bases between. The CDR3 is made up of 15 amino acids. The CDR3 region is CASSSENLGADTQYF. The CDR3 DNA is TGCGCCAGCAGCTCCGAAAACCTAGGGGCAGATACGCAGTATTTT.

This clonotype was seen a handful of times. This chain joins TRBV20-1 and TRBJ1-2, with D maybe TRBD1 (5 bases). This CDR3 comprises 15 residues. The V gene's germline CDR1 is DFQATT and CDR2 SNEGSKA (reference sequence). Trimming removed 3 bases from V and 5 bases from J, with 19 bases in between. In DNA, the CDR3 is TGCAGTGCTAGTTCTGCGAGTCCGGGGGTTTATGGCTACACCTTC. This gives the protein CSASSASPGVYGYTF.

This chain connects TRBV6-2 or TRBV6-3 to TRBJ2-2; TRBD2 matches at 7 bases. CDR1 and CDR2 (germline): MNHEY, SVGEGT. The CDR3 is made up of 14 amino acids. Germline trimming cut 2 bases from V and 5 bases from J; bases unmatched to any gene: 2. The CDR3 spells CASSYAGETGELFF. The CDR3, as DNA: TGTGCCAGCAGTTACGCGGGAGAGACCGGGGAGCTGTTTTTT.

The chain is built from TRBV6-1 and TRBJ1-2; D uncertain. The CDR3 is 13 amino acids. CDR1 and CDR2 from the germline V gene are MNHNS and SASEGT. The V and J ends lost 6 bases and 5 bases respectively, with 13 bases between them. The CDR3 is CASRPDGWYGYTF. For the CDR3, the DNA is TGTGCCAGCAGACCAGACGGATGGTATGGCTACACCTTC.

The chain combines TRBV29-1 with TRBJ2-5; TRBD2 is a possible D gene (7 bases). CDR1 and CDR2 (germline): SQVTM, ANQGSEA. V lost 4 bases to trimming and J lost 5 bases, with 20 bases between them. There are 15 residues in the CDR3. The CDR3 DNA reads TGCAGCGTTGGCGGAGGGTTAAGGGGGGGGGAGACCCAGTACTTC. Protein sequence: CSVGGGLRGGETQYF.

This clonotype was found a few times. The chain couples TRBV12-3 or TRBV12-4 to TRBJ2-3; D call uncertain. The V and J ends lost 3 bases and 8 bases respectively, with 9 bases between them. The CDR3 runs 12 residues. CDR3: CASSFIRGTQYF. The CDR3 DNA reads TGTGCCAGCAGTTTCATCCGCGGTACGCAGTATTTT.

In this sample, this clonotype turned up once. V is TRBV7-3 and J is TRBJ2-1, with TRBD2 identical over 13 bases. There are 14 residues in the CDR3. The ends lost 5 bases at V and 11 bases at J; junction bases unmatched: 6. The germline V gene has CDR1 SGHTA and CDR2 FQGTGA. CDR3: CASSTGTSGIKQFF. CDR3 nucleotides: TGTGCCAGCAGCACCGGGACTAGCGGGATCAAGCAGTTCTTC.

The V and J genes are TRBV7-2 and TRBJ2-7; 7 bases agree with TRBD1. Germline-derived CDR1 and CDR2 are SGHTA and FQGNSA. This CDR3 is built from 15 residues. Losses at the gene ends were 5 bases for V and 0 bases for J; bases not matched to a gene: 7. The CDR3 loop is CASSVTGYGSYEQYF. CDR3 bases: TGTGCCAGCAGCGTGACAGGGTATGGCTCCTACGAGCAGTACTTC.

The chain links TRBV6-1 to TRBJ2-7; 9 bases are a match to TRBD2. The CDR3 length is 15 residues. Germline V CDR1 and CDR2: MNHNS, SASEGT. J was trimmed by 3 bases and V by 1 base; bases with no gene match: 4. This CDR3 reads CASSEGGGAFYEQYF. The CDR3 coding sequence is TGTGCCAGCAGTGAAGGCGGGGGGGCCTTCTACGAGCAGTACTTC.

As concerns this clonotype: At one end the junction does not follow the germline gene, possibly because of a read error. This chain joins TRBV20-1 and TRBJ2-3; 14 bases line up with TRBD2. Germline CDR1 and CDR2: DFQATT and SNEGSKA (reference sequence). The CDR3 contains 15 residues. The DNA for the CDR3 is TGCAGTGCGAGAGGGACTAGCGGGGGATTAGATACGCAGTATTTT. Translation gives CSARGTSGGLDTQYF.

J is TRBJ2-3 and V is TRBV2, with D possibly being TRBD1 or TRBD2 (5 bases each). The CDR3 is made up of 15 amino acids. V gave up 4 bases and J gave up 2 bases, with 13 bases separating them. Germline V gene lookup returns CDR1 SNHLY and CDR2 FYNNEI. DNA for the CDR3: TGTGCCAGCAGTGGGGGGAGAGGGCACACAGATACGCAGTATTTT. Translated, it gives CASSGGRGHTDTQYF.

This clonotype was detected only a few times. The rearrangement links TRBV12-3 or TRBV12-4 to TRBJ1-2; 10 bases are shared with TRBD1. The length of the CDR3 is 14 residues. J gave up 6 bases and V 1 base, and 2 bases lay outside the gene matches. CDR3 in amino acids: CASSLVGTGDGYTF. CDR3 DNA sequence: TGTGCCAGCAGTTTAGTAGGGACAGGGGATGGCTACACCTTC.

The table lists this clonotype with a few counts. The chain links TRBV27 to TRBJ2-7; D is unclear. CDR3 size: 15 residues. Per germline, CDR1 MNHEY and CDR2 SMNVEV (reference sequence). The V end lost 2 bases, the J end lost 6 bases, and 17 bases lay between the germline ends. The CDR3 region is CASSLEPVLGSEQYF. CDR3 coding DNA: TGTGCCAGCAGTTTAGAGCCAGTTCTCGGTTCCGAGCAGTACTTC.

To note about this clonotype: A junction boundary mismatches the germline segment, possibly from a read error. This chain links TRBV7-2 with TRBJ2-1; D is ambiguous. This CDR3 is built from 12 residues. Germline V gene sequence: CDR1 SGHTA, CDR2 FQGNSA. In DNA, the CDR3 is TGTGCCGGCAGCAGGAGCTACAATGAGCAGTTCTTC. This sequence encodes CAGSRSYNEQFF. Looking up the rest from reference TRBV7-2 and TRBJ2-1 gives the full variable domain: GAGVSQSPSNKVTEKGKDVELRCDPISGHTALYWYRQSLGQGLEFLIYFQGNSAPDKSGLPSDRFSAERTGGSVSTLTIQRTQQEDSAVYLCAGSRSYNEQFFGPGTRLTVL.

This clonotype was seen a few times. This rearrangement joins TRBV30 to TRBJ1-4; 8 bases are a match to TRBD1. From germline, CDR1 is GTSNPN and CDR2 SVGIG (reference sequence). This CDR3 is 12 amino acids long. Trimming at V came to 8 bases and at J to 6 bases, leaving 5 bases not matched to a gene. Written as DNA, the CDR3 is TGTGCCGCCAGGGGGCAGGATGAAAAACTGTTTTTT. It translates to CAARGQDEKLFF.

This clonotype was picked up a small number of times. The gene calls are TRBV20-1 and TRBJ2-5; D ambiguous. The CDR3 runs 14 residues. The germline gives CDR1 DFQATT, CDR2 SNEGSKA (reference sequence). Trimming pared 0 bases from V and 2 bases from J, leaving 10 bases between. CDR3: CSAREEFLQETQYF. The CDR3 DNA reads TGCAGTGCTAGAGAGGAATTTTTACAAGAGACCCAGTACTTC.

This clonotype was counted only a few times. V usage is TRBV20-1 and J usage is TRBJ1-6, with D unresolved. This CDR3 is built from 16 residues. V was shortened by 3 bases and J by 13 bases, with 25 bases between the two germline ends. Germline assignment: CDR1 DFQATT and CDR2 SNEGSKA (reference sequence). CDR3 loop: CSARDRFTEYFSPLHF. The CDR3 bases are TGCAGTGCTAGGGACCGTTTCACAGAGTATTTCTCTCCCCTCCACTTT.

This clonotype was seen only a few times. The V and J genes are TRBV6-1 and TRBJ2-4; possible D gene TRBD2, 5 bases. V lost 2 bases and J 9 bases, leaving 23 bases between the germline ends. The germline V gene encodes CDR1 MNHNS and CDR2 SASEGT. The CDR3 length is 17 residues. CDR3 residues: CASSETEVNTLSGIQYF. The DNA of the CDR3 is TGTGCCAGCAGTGAAACGGAGGTAAACACGTTAAGCGGCATTCAGTACTTC.

Concerning this clonotype: One base away lies a much larger clone, so this may be a sequencing read error. The V gene is TRBV18, the J gene TRBJ2-7; no firm D call. Trimming pared 8 bases from V and 0 bases from J, leaving 17 bases between. This CDR3 spans 15 amino acids. Germline CDR1 KGHSH, CDR2 LQKENI. This CDR3 is CASRSRQASSYEQYF. The CDR3 nucleotides read TGTGCCAGCCGATCCAGGCAGGCCAGCTCCTACGAGCAGTACTTC.